Only one count was recorded for the clone carrying this T cell receptor beta chain. The data belong to a study of blood T cell repertoires in COVID-19. Individuals aged roughly 18 to 95 years were recruited from 24 US areas. Membership in each cohort depended on participant-reported clinical history. In the original workflow: The authors estimated nucleated cell counts from reference gene primer amplification. Here immunoSEQ multiplex PCR was the method, and the copy in TCRdb shows in-frame clones only, minus some. D and trimming were read from the DNA, whereas the V and J calls and clone size are those reported in that table. The sample has 330,000 or so clones, roughly 90% seen once. V lost 4 bases and J 1 base, leaving 14 bases between the germline ends. Per germline, CDR1 SGHRS and CDR2 YFSETQ. This CDR3 is built from 15 residues.

The specimen sequenced was PBMCs or T cells enriched from blood (not recorded which). The TCR was taken from a woman between 25 and 40 years old who had recovered from COVID-19. The chain uses TRBV5-1 and TRBJ1-1, with D maybe TRBD1 (6 bases). Here the CDR3 reads CASSHHRVRNTEAFF. The CDR3 bases are TGCGCCAGCAGCCACCACAGGGTCAGGAACACTGAAGCTTTCTTT.